This T cell receptor beta chain is from a study of shared clonotypes between healthy human individuals. Study-level information: Samples came from two female and three male donors aged 18 to 49.

Measured with immunoSEQ multiplex PCR; TCRdb has only the in-frame clones, and not every one. This repertoire shows 550,000 to 850,000 clones, over 55% found once; its top ten account for under 2%. This CDR3 is built from 13 residues. V was clipped by 6 bases and J by 4 bases, with 12 bases between them. Germline V gene lookup returns CDR1 MNHEY and CDR2 SVGAGI. Sequencing was carried out using memory CD4+ T cells sorted from blood. Subset indicated: CD45RA-negative fraction. This receptor was identified in a woman in her thirties in good health. V is TRBV6-5 and J is TRBJ1-1; weak D call: TRBD1 (6 bases). The CDR3 nucleotides are TGTGCCAGCAGAAGGGGGTTGAGCACTGAAGCTTTCTTT. Translation gives CASRRGLSTEAFF.